The rows below give T cell receptor beta chains drawn from one sample of a study of cytomegalovirus exposure and HLA in healthy donors. Using immunoSEQ multiplex PCR, the repertoire was profiled, and TCRdb retains in-frame clones only, with some absent. The sample lists around 110,000 clones, roughly 79% occurring once. The specimen was PBMCs. The source of these receptors is a woman in her 30s in good health and CMV-seronegative. The CDR3 runs from the conserved cysteine through the conserved F or W. The order of the fields is clone size, CDR3 length, D gene, V gene, J gene, CDR3 DNA, CDR3 protein. The D gene is left open where the match is weak. Size tells how often a clone was seen (once, few, many) or the class of an expanded clone, and some rows leave it out.

.	15	TRBD2	TRBV10-3	TRBJ2-1	TGTGCCATCAGTGCCGGACTAGCGGGAGGGAATGAGCAGTTCTTC	CAISAGLAGGNEQFF
few	14	.	TRBV7-2	TRBJ2-7	TGTGCCAGCAGCTCCTCGGGATCCTCCTACGAGCAGTACTTC	CASSSSGSSYEQYF
.	14	.	TRBV10-3	TRBJ2-3	TGTGCCGTGGCATCGGAGGGAAGCACAGATACGCAGTATTTT	CAVASEGSTDTQYF
.	14	.	TRBV5-1	TRBJ2-7	TGCGCCAGCAGCTCCAAAGGACAAAGCTACGAGCAGTACTTC	CASSSKGQSYEQYF
.	15	TRBD2	TRBV19	TRBJ2-7	TGTGCCAGTAGTATTTCGACTAGCAGTACCTACGAGCAGTACTTC	CASSISTSSTYEQYF
.	13	.	TRBV5-6	TRBJ2-5	TGTGCCAGCAGCTTGAACAGGCTCCGGACCCAGTACTTC	CASSLNRLRTQYF
.	13	TRBD2	TRBV6-6	TRBJ2-5	TGTGCCAGCAGCGGGGGGAGCACAGAGACCCAGTACTTC	CASSGGSTETQYF
.	13	.	TRBV28	TRBJ1-4	TGTGCCAGCAGGCTAAGCGGGACAGAAAAACTGTTTTTT	CASRLSGTEKLFF
.	14	.	TRBV13	TRBJ1-2	TGTGCCAGCAGCCCAGAAAGGGACTACTATGGCTACACCTTC	CASSPERDYYGYTF
.	14	TRBD1	TRBV5-6	TRBJ2-7	TGTGCCAGCAGCTGGGGGACAGGGCTCTACGAGCAGTACTTC	CASSWGTGLYEQYF
.	14	TRBD2	TRBV30	TRBJ2-3	TGTGCCTGGAGGCCTAGCGGGAGGACAGATACGCAGTATTTT	CAWRPSGRTDTQYF
few	13	.	TRBV29-1	TRBJ2-5	TGCAGCGTTGAACTACGACAGAAAGAGACCCAGTACTTC	CSVELRQKETQYF
few	11	.	TRBV20-1	TRBJ1-1	TGCAGTGCTACCTGGAACACTGAAGCTTTCTTT	CSATWNTEAFF
few	14	.	TRBV19	TRBJ2-7	TGTGCCAGTAGTGGAACCGGGGTCCTATACGAGCAGTACTTC	CASSGTGVLYEQYF
.	14	TRBD1	TRBV5-1	TRBJ1-1	TGCGCCAGCAGGGAGGGGCAGGGGGCCTCCGAAGCTTTCTTT	CASREGQGASEAFF
few	13	TRBD1	TRBV7-9	TRBJ2-7	TGTGCCAGCAGCTCGGGACAGCCGTACGAGCAGTACTTC	CASSSGQPYEQYF
few	15	.	TRBV5-6	TRBJ1-1	TGTGCCAGCAGCTTGGGACCGAGGAGGAACACTGAAGCTTTCTTT	CASSLGPRRNTEAFF
.	14	.	TRBV6-5	TRBJ1-4	TGTGCCAGCAGTTACAACAGCTACAATGAAAAACTGTTTTTT	CASSYNSYNEKLFF
.	15	.	TRBV21-1	TRBJ1-1	TGTGCCAGCAGCAAGCCCAGCAGGGTCAACACTGAAGCTTTCTTT	CASSKPSRVNTEAFF
.	13	TRBD2	TRBV7-7	TRBJ2-5	TGTGCTAGCAGCTTTGGGACTATAGAGACCCAGTACTTC	CASSFGTIETQYF
.	13	.	TRBV2	TRBJ2-7	TGTGCCAGCAGGGAGCAGGGGTTGGGGGAGCAGTACTTC	CASREQGLGEQYF
once	15	TRBD1	TRBV28	TRBJ1-2	TGTGCCAGCAACGGTCCCGGGACAGGGGGGTATGGCTACACCTTC	CASNGPGTGGYGYTF
.	11	.	TRBV6-5	TRBJ2-5	TGTGCCAGCAGTCAAGGAGGGACCCAGTACTTC	CASSQGGTQYF
few	15	TRBD2	TRBV19	TRBJ2-7	TGTGCCAGTAGTATGACTAGCGGGATGTCTTGGGAGCAGTACTTC	CASSMTSGMSWEQYF
.	16	.	TRBV6-4	TRBJ2-1	TGTGCCAGCAGTGACCCGGCGGGAAAACGTTACAATGAGCAGTTCTTC	CASSDPAGKRYNEQFF
.	14	.	TRBV6-1	TRBJ1-5	TGTGCCAGCAGGGGGCAGGTTAGCAATCAGCCCCAGCATTTT	CASRGQVSNQPQHF
.	13	.	TRBV18	TRBJ2-5	TGTGCCAGCTCTCGGCGGCAGGGGGAGACCCAGTACTTC	CASSRRQGETQYF
.	14	TRBD1	TRBV6-5	TRBJ2-7	TGTGCCAGCACTCTACTACAGGGGGCGAGCGAGCAGTACTTC	CASTLLQGASEQYF
.	16	TRBD2	TRBV5-1	TRBJ2-1	TGCGCCAGCAGCAGATTAGCGGGAGGCTCCTACAATGAGCAGTTCTTC	CASSRLAGGSYNEQFF
.	14	TRBD1	TRBV6-5	TRBJ1-1	TGTGCCAGTAGCAGGGGGCGAGTAAACACTGAAGCTTTCTTT	CASSRGRVNTEAFF
.	15	TRBD2	TRBV27	TRBJ2-7	TGTGCCAGCAGTTTTTCCGGGACTAGCGGCTACGAGCAGTACTTC	CASSFSGTSGYEQYF
.	19	TRBD1	TRBV5-1	TRBJ1-2	TGCGCCAGCAGCCGGGGTGAAGGGACAGGGGATCGGGTTATAGGTGGCTACACCTTC	CASSRGEGTGDRVIGGYTF
once	15	.	TRBV28	TRBJ2-2	TGTGCCAGCAGTTTTCGGGGGATTGGAACCGGGGAGCTGTTTTTT	CASSFRGIGTGELFF
.	15	TRBD2	TRBV9	TRBJ2-5	TGTGCCAGCAGCGTAGGGGCGGGAGGAGCTGAGACCCAGTACTTC	CASSVGAGGAETQYF
.	16	TRBD1	TRBV13	TRBJ1-5	TGTGCCAGCAGCTTTCGACAGGGCTTGGGCAATCAGCCCCAGCATTTT	CASSFRQGLGNQPQHF
.	16	TRBD1	TRBV5-1	TRBJ2-2	TGCGCCAGCAGCCTGTCCGGGACAGCGAACACCGGGGAGCTGTTTTTT	CASSLSGTANTGELFF
.	17	TRBD2	TRBV12-5	TRBJ2-1	TGTGCTAGTGGTTTGGTAGATAGCGGGAACTCCTACAATGAGCAGTTCTTC	CASGLVDSGNSYNEQFF
.	15	TRBD2	TRBV5-1	TRBJ2-5	TGCGCCAGCAGAGCTAGCGGGAGTAGGCAAGAGACCCAGTACTTC	CASRASGSRQETQYF
.	14	.	TRBV5-1	TRBJ2-3	TGCGCCAGCAGCTTAGGTGATTCGGGGGATACGCAGTATTTT	CASSLGDSGDTQYF
.	15	TRBD2	TRBV7-3	TRBJ2-1	TGTGCCAGCAGTCCGACTAGCGGGAGTACCAATGAGCAGTTCTTC	CASSPTSGSTNEQFF
.	15	TRBD2	TRBV4-3	TRBJ2-7	TGCGCCAGCAGCCCACGAGTTAGCGGGGGCTACGAGCAGTACTTC	CASSPRVSGGYEQYF
once	16	TRBD2	TRBV2	TRBJ2-1	TGTGCCAGCAGGAAGGATAGCGGGAGCTCCTACAATGAGCAGTTCTTC	CASRKDSGSSYNEQFF
.	18	TRBD2	TRBV5-8	TRBJ2-7	TGTGCCAGCAGCAGCTCACTAGCGGGCGAAGGAAGCTCCTACGAGCAGTACTTC	CASSSSLAGEGSSYEQYF